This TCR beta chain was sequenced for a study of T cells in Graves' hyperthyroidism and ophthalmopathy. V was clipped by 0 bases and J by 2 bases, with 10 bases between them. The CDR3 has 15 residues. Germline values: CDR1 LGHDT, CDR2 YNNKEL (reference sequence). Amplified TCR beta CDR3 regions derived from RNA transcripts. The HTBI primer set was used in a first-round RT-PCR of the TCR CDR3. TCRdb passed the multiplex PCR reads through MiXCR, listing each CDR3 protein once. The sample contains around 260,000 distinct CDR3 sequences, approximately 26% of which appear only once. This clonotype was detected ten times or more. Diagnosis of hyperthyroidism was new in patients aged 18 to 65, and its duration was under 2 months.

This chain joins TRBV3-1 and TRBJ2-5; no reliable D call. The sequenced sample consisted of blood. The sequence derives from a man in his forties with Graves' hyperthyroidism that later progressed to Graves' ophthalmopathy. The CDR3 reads CASSQDPTAQETQYF. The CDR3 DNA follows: TGTGCCAGCAGCCAAGATCCGACGGCACAAGAGACCCAGTACTTC.